A selection of T cell receptor beta chains follows, all from one sample in a study of blood T cell repertoires in COVID-19. Generated by immunoSEQ multiplex PCR, the TCRdb table keeps only in-frame clones and is missing some. Of 60,000 or so clones listed, roughly 80% were seen once; the top ten hold over 10%. Sequencing input: peripheral blood. The receptors shown here come from a human donor in a cohort sampled during active COVID-19. CDR3s include the opening cysteine and the closing phenylalanine or tryptophan. The order of the fields is CDR3 protein, CDR3 DNA, V gene, J gene, D gene, clone size. A D gene is named only where the DNA matches it firmly. For some rows the clone size is stated as once, few or many, or as a class when expanded; others skip it.

cdr3_aa: CASGTGRLRNTEAFF; cdr3_nt: TGTGCCAGTGGGACAGGGCGTTTAAGAAACACTGAAGCTTTCTTT; v_call: TRBV9; j_call: TRBJ1-1; d_call: TRBD1; clone_size: once
cdr3_aa: CASSGTYNEQFF; cdr3_nt: TGTGCCAGCTCGGGGACCTACAATGAGCAGTTCTTC; v_call: TRBV7-9; j_call: TRBJ2-1; d_call: -; clone_size: -
cdr3_aa: CASSVAPREYEQYF; cdr3_nt: TGTGCCAGCAGCGTAGCCCCTCGAGAATACGAGCAGTACTTC; v_call: TRBV9; j_call: TRBJ2-7; d_call: -; clone_size: -
cdr3_aa: CASSPPSGGDQDTQYF; cdr3_nt: TGTGCCAGCAGTCCTCCTAGCGGGGGGGATCAAGATACGCAGTATTTT; v_call: TRBV28; j_call: TRBJ2-3; d_call: TRBD2; clone_size: -
cdr3_aa: CASSSSRAGELFF; cdr3_nt: TGTGCCAGCAGTTCAAGTCGGGCCGGGGAGCTGTTTTTT; v_call: TRBV12-3/TRBV12-4; j_call: TRBJ2-2; d_call: -; clone_size: -
cdr3_aa: CSVTRGEQFF; cdr3_nt: TGCAGCGTTACCAGGGGAGAGCAGTTCTTC; v_call: TRBV29-1; j_call: TRBJ2-1; d_call: -; clone_size: -
cdr3_aa: CASSSNYGGSYYGYTF; cdr3_nt: TGCGCCAGCAGCTCCAACTATGGGGGCTCTTACTATGGCTACACCTTC; v_call: TRBV5-1; j_call: TRBJ1-2; d_call: -; clone_size: -
cdr3_aa: CSVGLPRDSLQETQYF; cdr3_nt: TGCAGCGTTGGATTACCTAGGGACAGCTTACAAGAGACCCAGTACTTC; v_call: TRBV29-1; j_call: TRBJ2-5; d_call: TRBD1; clone_size: -
cdr3_aa: CASSFESSPLHF; cdr3_nt: TGTGCCAGCAGTTTCGAGAGCTCACCCCTCCACTTT; v_call: TRBV28; j_call: TRBJ1-6; d_call: -; clone_size: -
cdr3_aa: CASSPPSGGSYEQYF; cdr3_nt: TGTGCCAGCAGCCCCCCTAGCGGGGGGTCCTACGAGCAGTACTTC; v_call: TRBV7-2; j_call: TRBJ2-7; d_call: TRBD2; clone_size: -
cdr3_aa: CASSIGRDNIQYF; cdr3_nt: TGTGCCAGTAGTATAGGGAGGGATAACATTCAGTACTTC; v_call: TRBV19; j_call: TRBJ2-4; d_call: -; clone_size: -
cdr3_aa: CASSLGAAEQYF; cdr3_nt: TGTGCCAGCAGCTTAGGGGCCGCTGAGCAGTACTTC; v_call: TRBV11-2; j_call: TRBJ2-7; d_call: -; clone_size: -
cdr3_aa: CASTRLLGDNSPLHF; cdr3_nt: TGCGCCAGCACCCGATTGCTGGGAGATAATTCACCCCTCCACTTT; v_call: TRBV4-1; j_call: TRBJ1-6; d_call: -; clone_size: -
cdr3_aa: CASSLRGLGPQHF; cdr3_nt: TGTGCCAGCAGCTTAAGGGGGCTAGGGCCCCAGCATTTT; v_call: TRBV7-9; j_call: TRBJ1-5; d_call: TRBD1; clone_size: few
cdr3_aa: CASSLNSLGNQPQHF; cdr3_nt: TGTGCCAGCAGCTTGAATTCGCTAGGAAATCAGCCCCAGCATTTT; v_call: TRBV5-8; j_call: TRBJ1-5; d_call: -; clone_size: -
cdr3_aa: CASSLQGRGNSPLHF; cdr3_nt: TGCGCCAGCAGCTTACAGGGTCGTGGGAATTCACCCCTCCACTTT; v_call: TRBV5-1; j_call: TRBJ1-6; d_call: -; clone_size: -
cdr3_aa: CASSSRGPTGNTIYF; cdr3_nt: TGTGCCAGCAGCTCAAGGGGTCCTACAGGAAACACCATATATTTT; v_call: TRBV7-2; j_call: TRBJ1-3; d_call: -; clone_size: once
cdr3_aa: CASSPTQYQETQYF; cdr3_nt: TGTGCCAGCAGCCCAACACAGTACCAAGAGACCCAGTACTTC; v_call: TRBV7-9; j_call: TRBJ2-5; d_call: -; clone_size: -
cdr3_aa: CASSQQETQYF; cdr3_nt: TGTGCCAGCAGTCAACAAGAGACCCAGTACTTC; v_call: TRBV12-3/TRBV12-4; j_call: TRBJ2-5; d_call: -; clone_size: -
cdr3_aa: CASGLGAGGRSPLHF; cdr3_nt: TGTGCTAGTGGTCTTGGTGCGGGGGGGAGGTCACCCCTCCACTTT; v_call: TRBV12-5; j_call: TRBJ1-6; d_call: -; clone_size: -
cdr3_aa: CASSPGTGMNTEAFF; cdr3_nt: TGCGCCAGCAGCCCGGGGACAGGGATGAACACTGAAGCTTTCTTT; v_call: TRBV5-1; j_call: TRBJ1-1; d_call: TRBD1; clone_size: -
cdr3_aa: CASSLRTAGNTIYF; cdr3_nt: TGCGCCAGCAGTCTGCGGACAGCTGGAAACACCATATATTTT; v_call: TRBV10-2; j_call: TRBJ1-3; d_call: -; clone_size: few
cdr3_aa: CASSARTGGSTDTQYF; cdr3_nt: TGTGCCAGCAGCGCCCGGACAGGGGGTAGCACAGATACGCAGTATTTT; v_call: TRBV11-2; j_call: TRBJ2-3; d_call: TRBD1; clone_size: once
cdr3_aa: CAWSAGAKGAGEFF; cdr3_nt: TGTGCCTGGAGTGCGGGAGCTAAAGGGGCGGGGGAGTTCTTC; v_call: TRBV30; j_call: TRBJ2-1; d_call: TRBD2; clone_size: -
cdr3_aa: CASSDRGGWNEQFF; cdr3_nt: TGTGCCAGCAGTGACCGGGGGGGTTGGAATGAGCAGTTCTTC; v_call: TRBV2; j_call: TRBJ2-1; d_call: TRBD2; clone_size: -
cdr3_aa: CASSFQTGVHGELFF; cdr3_nt: TGTGCCAGCAGTTTCCAGACAGGGGTTCACGGGGAGCTGTTTTTT; v_call: TRBV28; j_call: TRBJ2-2; d_call: TRBD1; clone_size: -
cdr3_aa: CAWDRATGNTIYF; cdr3_nt: TGTGCCTGGGACAGGGCAACTGGAAACACCATATATTTT; v_call: TRBV30; j_call: TRBJ1-3; d_call: TRBD1; clone_size: few
cdr3_aa: CASSRTSGGSTDTQYF; cdr3_nt: TGCGCCAGCAGTAGGACTAGCGGGGGTAGCACAGATACGCAGTATTTT; v_call: TRBV10-1; j_call: TRBJ2-3; d_call: TRBD2; clone_size: -
cdr3_aa: CASSYSGSGGRTEAFF; cdr3_nt: TGTGCCAGCAGTTACTCCGGATCGGGGGGACGTACTGAAGCTTTCTTT; v_call: TRBV6-5; j_call: TRBJ1-1; d_call: -; clone_size: -
cdr3_aa: CASSAIAGAEYEQYF; cdr3_nt: TGTGCCAGTAGTGCGATAGCGGGGGCCGAATACGAGCAGTACTTC; v_call: TRBV19; j_call: TRBJ2-7; d_call: TRBD2; clone_size: -
cdr3_aa: CASSPSNYLQGARGYTF; cdr3_nt: TGTGCCAGCAGCCCATCCAACTACTTACAGGGGGCTCGGGGCTACACCTTC; v_call: TRBV5-5; j_call: TRBJ1-2; d_call: TRBD1; clone_size: -
cdr3_aa: CAISDEPQIKQFF; cdr3_nt: TGTGCCATCAGTGACGAACCACAGATAAAGCAGTTCTTC; v_call: TRBV10-3; j_call: TRBJ2-1; d_call: -; clone_size: -
cdr3_aa: CATSRDRGIETQYF; cdr3_nt: TGTGCCACCAGCAGAGATCGGGGTATCGAGACCCAGTACTTC; v_call: TRBV15; j_call: TRBJ2-5; d_call: -; clone_size: -
cdr3_aa: CSVGKDSYNEQFF; cdr3_nt: TGCAGCGTGGGGAAGGACAGCTACAATGAGCAGTTCTTC; v_call: TRBV29-1; j_call: TRBJ2-1; d_call: -; clone_size: -
cdr3_aa: CASSSTGGTGELFF; cdr3_nt: TGCGCCAGCAGTTCTACAGGGGGGACCGGGGAGCTGTTTTTT; v_call: TRBV10-1; j_call: TRBJ2-2; d_call: TRBD1; clone_size: once
cdr3_aa: CASSGRDSQETQYF; cdr3_nt: TGTGCCAGCAGTGGTCGGGATTCTCAAGAGACCCAGTACTTC; v_call: TRBV6-6; j_call: TRBJ2-5; d_call: -; clone_size: -
cdr3_aa: CASSSDGSSGNTIYF; cdr3_nt: TGCGCCAGCAGCTCGGACGGGAGCTCTGGAAACACCATATATTTT; v_call: TRBV5-1; j_call: TRBJ1-3; d_call: -; clone_size: -
cdr3_aa: CASSIVGDLSPQYF; cdr3_nt: TGTGCCAGTAGTATAGTCGGGGACTTGAGCCCTCAGTACTTC; v_call: TRBV19; j_call: TRBJ2-4; d_call: -; clone_size: once
cdr3_aa: CASSTSGGATDTQYF; cdr3_nt: TGTGCCAGTTCTACTAGCGGGGGGGCAACAGATACGCAGTATTTT; v_call: TRBV6-5; j_call: TRBJ2-3; d_call: TRBD2; clone_size: -
cdr3_aa: CASSSYQGSAFF; cdr3_nt: TGTGCCAGCAGCTCCTACCAGGGTAGCGCTTTCTTT; v_call: TRBV5-6; j_call: TRBJ1-1; d_call: -; clone_size: once
cdr3_aa: CASSPTRNTEAFF; cdr3_nt: TGTGCCAGCAGCCCAACAAGGAACACTGAAGCTTTCTTT; v_call: TRBV28; j_call: TRBJ1-1; d_call: -; clone_size: -
cdr3_aa: CASSMLFAGRDEQFF; cdr3_nt: TGTGCCAGTAGTATGCTATTCGCAGGGAGGGATGAGCAGTTCTTC; v_call: TRBV19; j_call: TRBJ2-1; d_call: TRBD2; clone_size: -
cdr3_aa: CASSLVIGGGEQYF; cdr3_nt: TGCGCCAGCAGCTTGGTAATTGGCGGGGGAGAGCAGTACTTC; v_call: TRBV5-1; j_call: TRBJ2-7; d_call: TRBD2; clone_size: -
cdr3_aa: CASSVDVSSYNSPLHF; cdr3_nt: TGTGCCAGCAGCGTAGACGTGAGCTCCTATAATTCACCCCTCCACTTT; v_call: TRBV9; j_call: TRBJ1-6; d_call: -; clone_size: -
cdr3_aa: CASSPKRGLAGDPSYEQYF; cdr3_nt: TGTGCCAGCAGCCCTAAGAGGGGACTAGCGGGGGACCCCTCCTACGAGCAGTACTTC; v_call: TRBV3-1/TRBV3-2; j_call: TRBJ2-7; d_call: TRBD2; clone_size: -